This is a list of T cell receptor beta chains from one sample in a study of identical twins. TCRdb analysed the 5' RACE reads with MiXCR anew, one entry per CDR3 protein. The data show roughly 1.6 million distinct CDR3 sequences, around 29% seen once. The sample consisted of cord blood. All receptors derive from a newborn girl in good health. CDR3s include the opening cysteine and the closing phenylalanine or tryptophan. D genes are given only for firm matches. Rows give clone size only sometimes, using once, few, many, or a class for an expanded clone.

j_call clone_size d_call v_call cdr3_nt cdr3_aa
TRBJ1-4 NA NA TRBV20-1 TGCAGTGCTGAAGACAACCCTAATGATAAACTGTTTTTT CSAEDNPNDKLFF
TRBJ1-4 NA NA TRBV4-2 TGTGCCAGCAGCCGCACAGGGAGAACAACTAATGAAAAACTGTTTTTT CASSRTGRTTNEKLFF
TRBJ2-3 few TRBD1 TRBV12-3/TRBV12-4 TGTGCCAGCAGGCCTACAGGAAGGGGGCCCACAGATACGCAGTATTTT CASRPTGRGPTDTQYF
TRBJ2-3 NA TRBD2 TRBV20-1 TGCAGTGCTAGAGGCCCTAGCGGGAGGGGGGGAGATACGCAGTATTTT CSARGPSGRGGDTQYF
TRBJ2-7 NA NA TRBV4-2 TGTGCCAGCAGCCAAGAGGAGCGGTCCTACGAGCAGTACTTC CASSQEERSYEQYF
TRBJ2-2 few NA TRBV20-1 TGCAGTGCTAGAAGGGTCACCGGGGAGCTGTTTTTT CSARRVTGELFF
TRBJ1-1 NA NA TRBV7-2 TGTGCCAGCAGCTTCGCCAGGTGGACTGAAGCTTTCTTT CASSFARWTEAFF
TRBJ2-3 NA NA TRBV20-1 TGCAGTGCTAGAGGTGTGGGGACTTCCCCCACAGATACGCAGTATTTT CSARGVGTSPTDTQYF
TRBJ2-5 NA TRBD1 TRBV20-1 TGCAGTGCTAGAGATCGAAAAGGGACAGGGTTAATGACCCAGTACTTC CSARDRKGTGLMTQYF
TRBJ1-1 NA NA TRBV12-3/TRBV12-4 TGTGCCAGCAGTCCGGGACGAGGGAGGGGACTCATGAACACTGAAGCTTTCTTT CASSPGRGRGLMNTEAFF
TRBJ2-4 NA NA TRBV20-1 TGCAGTGCTGCTCCCGGGACAGCCAAAAACATTCAGTACTTC CSAAPGTAKNIQYF
TRBJ1-5 few NA TRBV6-2/TRBV6-3 TGTGCCAGCAGTTACTCCTTCACAGGGAGCAATCAGCCCCAGCATTTT CASSYSFTGSNQPQHF
TRBJ1-2 few TRBD1 TRBV5-1 TGCGCCAGCAGCCGTAACAGGGGCGGCGATTATGGCTACACCTTC CASSRNRGGDYGYTF
TRBJ1-2 NA NA TRBV27 TGTGCCAGCAGTTGGTCCGGGGCCTATAGCTATGGCTACACCTTC CASSWSGAYSYGYTF
TRBJ1-1 few NA TRBV10-3 TGTGCCATCACCACCGACAACGGCGGGGGTCTTCCAGGCACTGAAGCTTTCTTT CAITTDNGGGLPGTEAFF
TRBJ2-3 NA TRBD2 TRBV14 TGTGCCAGCAGCCGGGAAAAGGCTAGCGGGAGAAGAGATACGCAGTATTTT CASSREKASGRRDTQYF
TRBJ1-2 NA NA TRBV20-1 TGCAGGGGGGGGCAGGACTATGGCTACACCTTC CRGGQDYGYTF
TRBJ2-3 NA NA TRBV5-6 TGTGCCAGCAGCTATTGGAGACTTGCGTTAGCCACAGATACGCAGTATTTT CASSYWRLALATDTQYF
TRBJ2-7 NA NA TRBV20-1 TGCAGTGTTACTACCGGGACACCGCGGGGCGAGCAGTACTTC CSVTTGTPRGEQYF
TRBJ2-1 NA NA TRBV24-1 TGTGCCACCAGTGGGAGTAGTCTCAGCTCCTACAATGAGCAGTTCTTC CATSGSSLSSYNEQFF
TRBJ2-1 NA NA TRBV7-2 TGTGCCAGCAGCTCCTTTCAGGTGCACCCCTACAATGAGCAGTTCTTC CASSSFQVHPYNEQFF
TRBJ1-6 NA NA TRBV21-1 TGTGCCTGCAGCCAAGAAGCCGGGACAGGGGGTTCACCCCTCCACTTT CACSQEAGTGGSPLHF
TRBJ2-3 few NA TRBV12-3/TRBV12-4 TGTGCCAGCAGTCGCCCCCGGCAGGGGTCGTTGGTGGATACGCAGTATTTT CASSRPRQGSLVDTQYF
TRBJ2-1 NA TRBD1 TRBV20-1 TGCAGTGCCCCCGGATTGGACAGGCTTCGGTTGGAGCAGTTCTTC CSAPGLDRLRLEQFF
TRBJ1-1 NA TRBD1 TRBV20-1 TGCAGTGCTAGAACCACCGACAGGGGGACTGAAGCTTTCTTT CSARTTDRGTEAFF
TRBJ2-3 NA NA TRBV20-1 TGCAGTGCTAGCTGGGGGCATGTAGATACGCAGTATTTT CSASWGHVDTQYF
TRBJ2-2 few NA TRBV5-1 TGCGCCAGCAGCCGTTCTTCGAACACCGGGGAGCTGTTTTTT CASSRSSNTGELFF
TRBJ2-7 few NA TRBV21-1 TGTGCCAGCAGCAAAGGGAGGACAGGGCCATCTCCCTACGAGCAGTACTTC CASSKGRTGPSPYEQYF